This T cell receptor (beta chain) was captured in a study of shared clonotypes between healthy human individuals (dated by TCRdb to 2018 to 2020). About the investigation overall: The cohort comprised a couple of women and a few men aged 18 to 49 years. For each donor, CD4 naive and CD4 memory were each run on three plates, CD8 naive on two plates, and CD8 memory on one plate. Blood TCR repertoires of 5 or 6 healthy adults were deeply sequenced to estimate repertoire size and the extent of clonotype sharing between individuals. Each donor's leukapheresis produced roughly between roughly 0.85 and 9.5 billion PBMCs. To increase sequencing depth and limit assay-specific biases, TCR repertoire library preparation and sequencing were carried out by different laboratories using diverse techniques.

The investigation overall reported the following: When a handful of donors were compared, the shared fraction of clonotypes was around 5% for naive CD4, 3.5% for naive CD8, more than 2% for memory CD4, and 0.3% to 0.5% for memory CD8. Incomplete sequencing was indicated by rarefaction of sorted-subset datasets, despite the large sequencing depth. The genetic and exposure-history diversity represented was limited by the small number of donors. Only blood was sampled, and tissue TCR repertoires likely differ from those in blood. Naive subsets generally had larger estimated clonotype richness than memory subsets did. Compared with non-shared clonotypes, clonotypes shared by all four sorted-subset donors had higher generation probabilities. Pairwise subsampling led to the expectation that sequencing depth would affect the degree of clonotype sharing among donors.

Regarding this clone: The specificity of this receptor is unknown. The input lacks base qualities; no much larger clone sits a single base away.

Trimming costs V 0 bases and J 0 bases, and their ends lie 10 bases apart. CDR1 and CDR2 were assigned from the germline V gene (reference sequence) as SGHKS and YYEKEE. There are 16 amino acids in the CDR3, from cysteine to phenylalanine inclusive. Only the CDR3 DNA is retained, 48 bases long and in frame from the first base. TCR CDR3 regions were amplified from genomic DNA by multiplex PCR using the deep immunoSEQ assay. Genomic DNA extracted from each cell subset was distributed evenly over all wells of several immunoSEQ 96-well plates, and each plate served as one replicate. Each replicate PCR for sorted subsets received roughly 0.2 ug genomic DNA, equal to roughly 30,000 T cell genomes. The purified libraries were quantified using a Qubit 3.0 fluorometer, sized with a Bioanalyzer 2100, and then quantified again using the KAPA Library Quantification kit. Every immunoSEQ 96-well plate was sequenced on a separate single-read 150-cycle Illumina NextSeq 550 flow cell. The paper's processing steps were these. Because the immunoSEQ output included only junctional sequences and no quality scores, the filtering could not be the same as the filtering used for full-length reads. Sequences were annotated with PyIR, a Python wrapper for IgBLAST v1.9, using IMGT germline references to assign V/J genes and CDR3. Any read was removed if the V/J assignment was weak (E-value above 1e-6), the CDR3 was missing, or the read contained stop codons, out-of-frame junctions, or ambiguous translated residues. V3J clonotypes were defined as sequences sharing an identical inferred V gene, J gene, and CDR3 amino acid sequence. The percentage overlap between two repertoires was calculated by dividing the number of shared unique clonotypes by the size of the smaller repertoire. RTK rarefaction, the Chao1 estimator, and Recon v2.1 estimates of unobserved clonotypes were used to assess repertoire richness. Generation probabilities were computed with OLGA for all TCRbeta clonotypes obtained by the gDNA method from several donors. The table was pulled from immuneACCESS by TCRdb, which kept in-frame rearrangements only. Such tables lose some clones; where checked, under half of the loss comes from unresolved V genes, and the rest has no known cause. V and J calls and clone size follow that table, whereas D and trimming were derived from the DNA. The sample yields about 1.5 million clones; around 97% were counted once. Over 1% of the sample belongs to the ten largest clones.

Healthy HIV-negative adults with no recently reported acute infections or vaccinations were included as donors. All donors were Caucasian adults living in Nashville, Tennessee, USA. CD4+ T cells were enriched by magnetic negative selection; naive cells were then positively selected on CD45RA, and the negative fraction formed the memory subset. Blood was obtained by leukapheresis, after which PBMCs were separated by Ficoll-Histopaque density gradient centrifugation and cryopreserved in liquid nitrogen vapor phase. Analytical flow cytometry was used to check the purity and quantity of each magnetically sorted T cell population. From each sorted fraction, genomic DNA was isolated and quantified by UV absorbance on a Nanodrop 2000c.

The sequenced material came from naive CD4+ T cells sorted from blood. Reading the label with the study, this specimen's cell subset or site is: CD45RA+ positively selected. This clonotype originated in a man aged 30-40 years in good health. The chain couples TRBV5-5 to TRBJ1-5; no D gene is confidently identified. The CDR3 is CASSLEAAYSNQPQHF. In nucleotides, the sequence is TGTGCCAGCAGCTTGGAGGCGGCATATAGCAATCAGCCCCAGCATTTT.